This section outlines one T cell receptor beta chain sequence together with its context. Trimming left V 2 bases short and J 0 bases short, with 15 bases between. The germline V gene encodes CDR1 SGHRS and CDR2 YFSETQ. This CDR3 has 17 residues. The data belong to a study of cytotoxic CD8 clonotypes in ibrutinib-treated CLL. Study context: Of the patients, under 13 were relapsed/refractory, under 16 treatment-naive and roughly 17 IGHV unmutated. Response samples were taken after a median of approximately 13 months on treatment, range 6 to 36.

Assay: immunoSEQ multiplex PCR; the TCRdb copy retains only in-frame clones and omits some. Among some 130,000 clones listed, 75% to 90% were seen once. The input for sequencing was PBMCs, taken after 24 months of ibrutinib treatment. This chain connects TRBV5-1 to TRBJ1-3; D may be TRBD1 (6 bases). The source is a human donor with chronic lymphocytic leukemia. The CDR3 region has the DNA TGCGCCAGCAGCTTAGGGGACACCCGCCTCTCTGGAAACACCATATATTTT. Translated, it gives CASSLGDTRLSGNTIYF.